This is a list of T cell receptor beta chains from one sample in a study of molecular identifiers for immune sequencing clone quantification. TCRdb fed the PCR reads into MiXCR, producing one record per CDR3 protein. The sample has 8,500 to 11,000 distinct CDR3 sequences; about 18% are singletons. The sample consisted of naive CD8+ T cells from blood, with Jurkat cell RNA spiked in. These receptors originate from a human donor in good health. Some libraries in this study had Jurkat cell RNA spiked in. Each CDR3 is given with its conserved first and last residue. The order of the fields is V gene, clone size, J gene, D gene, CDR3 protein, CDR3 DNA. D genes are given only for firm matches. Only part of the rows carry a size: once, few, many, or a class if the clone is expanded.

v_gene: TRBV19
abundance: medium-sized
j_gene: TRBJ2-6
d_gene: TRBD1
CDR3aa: CASSTSTPTGRGGANVLTF
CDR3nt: TGTGCCAGTAGTACGTCGACCCCGACAGGGCGTGGAGGGGCCAACGTCCTGACTTTC

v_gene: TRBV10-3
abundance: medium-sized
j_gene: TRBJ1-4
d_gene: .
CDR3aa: CAISESKGTVELFF
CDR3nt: TGTGCCATCAGTGAGAGTAAGGGTACGGTCGAACTGTTTTTT

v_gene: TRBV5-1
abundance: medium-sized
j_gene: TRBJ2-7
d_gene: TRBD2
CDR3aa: CASSLAWGGYEQYF
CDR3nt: TGCGCCAGCAGCTTGGCTTGGGGGGGCTACGAGCAGTACTTC

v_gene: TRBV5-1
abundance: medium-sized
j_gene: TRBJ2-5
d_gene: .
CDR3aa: CASSPARTGVVFETQYF
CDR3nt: TGCGCCAGCAGCCCGGCTCGCACGGGAGTCGTGTTTGAGACCCAGTACTTC

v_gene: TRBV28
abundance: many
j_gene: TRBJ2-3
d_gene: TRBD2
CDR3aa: CASSPSTSGGGGTQYF
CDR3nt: TGTGCCAGCAGTCCCTCCACTAGCGGGGGGGGGGGGACGCAGTATTTT

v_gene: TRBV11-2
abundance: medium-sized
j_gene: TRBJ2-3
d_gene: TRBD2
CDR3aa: CASRPSGSSTDTQYF
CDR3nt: TGTGCCAGCAGACCTAGCGGGAGTAGCACAGATACGCAGTATTTT

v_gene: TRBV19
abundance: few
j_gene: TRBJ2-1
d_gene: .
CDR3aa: CASSISGRNNEQFF
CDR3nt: TGTGCCAGTAGTATATCGGGGAGGAACAATGAGCAGTTCTTC

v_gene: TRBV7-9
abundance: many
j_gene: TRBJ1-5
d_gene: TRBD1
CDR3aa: CASSLTGMGQPQHF
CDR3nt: TGTGCCAGCAGCTTGACAGGGATGGGTCAGCCCCAGCATTTT

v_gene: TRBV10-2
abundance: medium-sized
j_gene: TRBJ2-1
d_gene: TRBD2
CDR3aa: CASLAEIYNEQFF
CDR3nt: TGCGCCAGCCTAGCGGAAATCTACAATGAGCAGTTCTTC

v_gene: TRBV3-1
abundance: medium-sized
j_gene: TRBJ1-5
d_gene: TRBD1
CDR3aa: CASSQGIWGQPNQPQHF
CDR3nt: TGTGCCAGCAGCCAGGGGATTTGGGGACAGCCCAATCAGCCCCAGCATTTT

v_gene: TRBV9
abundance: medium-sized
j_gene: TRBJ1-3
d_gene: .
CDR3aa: CASSAYSGNTIYF
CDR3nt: TGTGCCAGCAGCGCGTACTCTGGAAACACCATATATTTT

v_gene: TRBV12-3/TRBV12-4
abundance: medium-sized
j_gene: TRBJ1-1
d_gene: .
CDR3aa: CASSLGTSDMGVF
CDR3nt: TGTGCCAGCAGTTTAGGGACATCCGATATGGGCGTCTTT

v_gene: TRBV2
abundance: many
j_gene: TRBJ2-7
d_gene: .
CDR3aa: CASSYRTVSYEQYF
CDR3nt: TGTGCCAGCAGCTATCGGACTGTAAGCTACGAGCAGTACTTC

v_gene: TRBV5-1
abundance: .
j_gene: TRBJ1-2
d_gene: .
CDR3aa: CASSLVTGPNYGYTF
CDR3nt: TGCGCCAGCAGCTTGGTAACAGGGCCAAACTATGGCTACACCTTC

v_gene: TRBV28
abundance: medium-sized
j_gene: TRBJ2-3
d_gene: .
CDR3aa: CASSLGAWTDTQYF
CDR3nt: TGTGCCAGCAGTTTAGGAGCGTGGACAGATACGCAGTATTTT

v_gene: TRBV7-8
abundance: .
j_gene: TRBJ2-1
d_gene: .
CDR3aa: CASSLVRQGSLHEQFF
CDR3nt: TGTGCCAGCAGCTTAGTCAGGCAGGGATCGCTCCATGAGCAGTTCTTC

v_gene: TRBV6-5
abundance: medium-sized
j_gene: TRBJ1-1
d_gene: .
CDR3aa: CASSPTGGGTEAFF
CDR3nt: TGTGCCAGCAGCCCCACGGGGGGCGGCACTGAAGCTTTCTTT

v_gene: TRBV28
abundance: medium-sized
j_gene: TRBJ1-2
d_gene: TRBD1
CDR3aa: CASSLRTGLDGYTF
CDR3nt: TGTGCCAGCAGTTTACGGACAGGGCTAGATGGCTACACCTTC

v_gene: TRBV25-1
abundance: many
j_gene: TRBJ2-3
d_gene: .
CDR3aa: CASSEYSVGTQYF
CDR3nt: TGTGCCAGCAGTGAATATTCTGTGGGTACGCAGTATTTT

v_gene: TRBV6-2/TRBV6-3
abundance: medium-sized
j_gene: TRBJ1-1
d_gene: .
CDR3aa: CASSNPGTLGTEAFF
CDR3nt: TGTGCCAGCAGTAACCCGGGGACGCTGGGCACTGAAGCTTTCTTT

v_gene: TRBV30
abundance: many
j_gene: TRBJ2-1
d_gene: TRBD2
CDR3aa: CAWSGLAGNEQFF
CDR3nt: TGTGCCTGGAGCGGACTAGCGGGCAATGAGCAGTTCTTC

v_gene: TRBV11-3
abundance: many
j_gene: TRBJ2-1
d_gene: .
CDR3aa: CASSSVTGAYNEQFF
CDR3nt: TGTGCCAGCAGTTCGGTGACTGGAGCTTACAATGAGCAGTTCTTC

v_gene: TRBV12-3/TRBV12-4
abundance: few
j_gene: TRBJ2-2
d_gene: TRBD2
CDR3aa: CASSFVSGRRSTGELFF
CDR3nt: TGTGCCAGCAGTTTCGTAAGCGGGAGGAGGTCGACCGGGGAGCTGTTTTTT

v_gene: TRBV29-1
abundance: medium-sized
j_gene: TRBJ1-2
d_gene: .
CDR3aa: CSVGDGFYGYTF
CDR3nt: TGCAGCGTTGGGGACGGATTCTATGGCTACACCTTC

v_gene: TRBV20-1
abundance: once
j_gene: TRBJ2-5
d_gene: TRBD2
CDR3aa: CSASGRWEETQYF
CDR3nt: TGCAGTGCTAGCGGGAGGTGGGAAGAGACCCAGTACTTC

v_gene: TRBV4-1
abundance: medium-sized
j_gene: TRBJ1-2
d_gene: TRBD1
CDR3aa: CASSQEQGVNYGYTF
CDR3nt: TGCGCCAGCAGCCAAGAACAGGGGGTAAACTATGGCTACACCTTC

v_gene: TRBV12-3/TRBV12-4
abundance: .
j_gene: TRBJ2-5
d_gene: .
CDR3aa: CASAWYQETQYF
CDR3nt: TGTGCCAGCGCTTGGTACCAAGAGACCCAGTACTTC

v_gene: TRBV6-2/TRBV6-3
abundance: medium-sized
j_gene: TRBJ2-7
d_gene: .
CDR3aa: CASSYSAGGGGAYEQYF
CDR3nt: TGTGCCAGCAGTTACTCCGCCGGAGGAGGTGGGGCGTACGAGCAGTACTTC

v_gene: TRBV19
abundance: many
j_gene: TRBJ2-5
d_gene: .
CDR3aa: CAHLARGQETQYF
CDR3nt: TGTGCCCATTTAGCGAGAGGACAAGAGACCCAGTACTTC

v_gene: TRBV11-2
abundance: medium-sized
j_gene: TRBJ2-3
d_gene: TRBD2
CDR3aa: CASSLGLEADTQYF
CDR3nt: TGTGCCAGCAGCTTGGGACTAGAAGCAGATACGCAGTATTTT

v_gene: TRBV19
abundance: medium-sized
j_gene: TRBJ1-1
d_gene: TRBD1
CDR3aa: CASSIEYGQGARSAFF
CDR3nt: TGTGCCAGTAGTATTGAATATGGACAGGGGGCGCGTTCGGCTTTCTTT

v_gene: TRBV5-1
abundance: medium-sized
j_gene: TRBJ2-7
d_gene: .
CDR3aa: CASSFLEGNYEQYF
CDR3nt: TGCGCCAGCAGCTTCCTTGAGGGAAACTACGAGCAGTACTTC

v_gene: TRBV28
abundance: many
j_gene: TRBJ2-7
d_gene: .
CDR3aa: CASSPSSYSYEQYF
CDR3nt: TGTGCCAGCAGTCCTTCTTCGTACTCCTACGAGCAGTACTTC

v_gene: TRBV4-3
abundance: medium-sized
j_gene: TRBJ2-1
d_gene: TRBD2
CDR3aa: CASSPDGTSGSNEQFF
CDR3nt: TGCGCCAGCAGCCCAGATGGGACTAGCGGGAGTAATGAGCAGTTCTTC

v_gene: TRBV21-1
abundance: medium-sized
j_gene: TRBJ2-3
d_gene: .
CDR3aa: CASSSRMDRVSTDTQYF
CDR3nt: TGTGCCAGCAGCTCGCGGATGGACAGGGTCAGCACAGATACGCAGTATTTT

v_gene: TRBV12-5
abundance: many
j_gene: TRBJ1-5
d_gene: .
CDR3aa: CASGSSTGLGGNQPQHF
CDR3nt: TGTGCTAGTGGTTCATCCACAGGATTGGGGGGCAATCAGCCCCAGCATTTT

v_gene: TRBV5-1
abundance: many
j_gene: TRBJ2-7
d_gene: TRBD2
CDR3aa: CASSLPGGRAEQYF
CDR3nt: TGCGCCAGCAGCCTACCGGGGGGTCGGGCCGAGCAGTACTTC

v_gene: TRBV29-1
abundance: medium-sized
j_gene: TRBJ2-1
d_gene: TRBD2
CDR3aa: CSAILAGEGEQFF
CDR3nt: TGCAGCGCCATACTAGCGGGAGAGGGTGAGCAGTTCTTC

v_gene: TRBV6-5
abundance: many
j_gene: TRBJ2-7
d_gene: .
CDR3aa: CASSYAGTPSLEQYF
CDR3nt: TGTGCCAGCAGTTACGCCGGGACACCGTCGTTAGAGCAGTACTTC

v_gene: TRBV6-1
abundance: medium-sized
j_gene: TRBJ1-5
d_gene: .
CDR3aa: CASSEVRNSNQPQHF
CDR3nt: TGTGCCAGCAGTGAAGTTCGGAATAGCAATCAGCCCCAGCATTTT

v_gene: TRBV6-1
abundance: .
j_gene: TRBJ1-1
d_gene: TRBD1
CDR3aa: CASGLWGQGNIEAFF
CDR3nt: TGTGCCAGCGGACTTTGGGGACAGGGAAACATTGAAGCTTTCTTT

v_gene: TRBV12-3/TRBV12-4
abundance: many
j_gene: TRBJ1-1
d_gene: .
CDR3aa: CASSLGLGLNTEAFF
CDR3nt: TGTGCCAGCAGTTTAGGCCTGGGGCTTAACACTGAAGCTTTCTTT

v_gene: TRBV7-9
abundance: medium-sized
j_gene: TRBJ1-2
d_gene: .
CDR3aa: CASSSGLTNYGYTF
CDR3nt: TGTGCCAGCAGCTCAGGACTCACAAACTATGGCTACACCTTC

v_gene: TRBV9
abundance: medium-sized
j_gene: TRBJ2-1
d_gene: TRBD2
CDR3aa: CASSSRAGLANDYNEQFF
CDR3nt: TGTGCCAGCAGCTCCCGCGCGGGACTAGCGAATGATTACAATGAGCAGTTCTTC

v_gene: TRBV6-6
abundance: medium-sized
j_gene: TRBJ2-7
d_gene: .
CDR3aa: CASSLGDWEQYF
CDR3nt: TGTGCCAGCAGCTTGGGGGATTGGGAGCAGTACTTC

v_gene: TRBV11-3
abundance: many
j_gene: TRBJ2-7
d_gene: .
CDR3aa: CASSSSVYEQYF
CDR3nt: TGTGCCAGCAGCTCATCCGTTTACGAGCAGTACTTC

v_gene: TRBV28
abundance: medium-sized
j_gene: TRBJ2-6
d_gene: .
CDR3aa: CASSRDVNSGANVLTF
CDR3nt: TGTGCCAGCAGTCGGGACGTCAACTCTGGGGCCAACGTCCTGACTTTC

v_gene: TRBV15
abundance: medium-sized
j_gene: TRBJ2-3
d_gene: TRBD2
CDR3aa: CATSRELAGVLGTDTQYF
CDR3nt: TGTGCCACCAGCAGAGAGCTAGCGGGAGTGTTAGGTACAGATACGCAGTATTTT

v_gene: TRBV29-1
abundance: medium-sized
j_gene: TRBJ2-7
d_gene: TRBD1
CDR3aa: CSVEESAGGPYEQYF
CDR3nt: TGCAGCGTTGAAGAGTCGGCAGGGGGCCCCTACGAGCAGTACTTC